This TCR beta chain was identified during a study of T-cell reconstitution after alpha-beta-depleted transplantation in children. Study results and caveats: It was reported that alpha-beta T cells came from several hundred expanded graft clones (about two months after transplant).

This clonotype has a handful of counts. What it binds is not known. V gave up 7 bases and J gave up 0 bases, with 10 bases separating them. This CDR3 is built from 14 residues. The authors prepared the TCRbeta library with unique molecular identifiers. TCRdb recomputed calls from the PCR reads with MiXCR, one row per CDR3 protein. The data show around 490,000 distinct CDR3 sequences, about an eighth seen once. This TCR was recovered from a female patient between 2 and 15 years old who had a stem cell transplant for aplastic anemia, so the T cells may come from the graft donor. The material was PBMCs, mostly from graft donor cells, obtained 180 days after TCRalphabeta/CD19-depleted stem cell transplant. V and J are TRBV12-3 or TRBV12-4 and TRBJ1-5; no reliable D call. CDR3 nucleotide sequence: TGTGCCAGCACCTCGTGGGATAGCAATCAGCCCCAGCATTTT. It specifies CASTSWDSNQPQHF.